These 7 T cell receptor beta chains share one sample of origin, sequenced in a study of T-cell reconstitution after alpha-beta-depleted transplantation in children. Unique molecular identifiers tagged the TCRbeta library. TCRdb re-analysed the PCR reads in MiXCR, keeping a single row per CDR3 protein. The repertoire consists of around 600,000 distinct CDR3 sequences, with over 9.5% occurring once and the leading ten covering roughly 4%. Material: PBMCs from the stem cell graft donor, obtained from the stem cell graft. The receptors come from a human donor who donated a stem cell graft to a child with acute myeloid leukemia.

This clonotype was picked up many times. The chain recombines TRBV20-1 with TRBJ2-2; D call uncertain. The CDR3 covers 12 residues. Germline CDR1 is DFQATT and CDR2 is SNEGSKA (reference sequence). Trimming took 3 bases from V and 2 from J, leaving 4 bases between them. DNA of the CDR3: TGCAGTGCTAGTGGAAACACCGGGGAGCTGTTTTTT. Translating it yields CSASGNTGELFF.

CDR3 loop: CASRSGTGGPISNQPQHF. In nucleotides, the CDR3 is TGTGCCAGCAGGTCCGGGACAGGGGGCCCAATTAGCAATCAGCCCCAGCATTTT. The V call is TRBV6-1, the J call TRBJ1-5; TRBD1 agrees at 12 bases. The CDR3 loop spans 18 amino acids. Germline V gene data show CDR1 as MNHNS and CDR2 as SASEGT. V lost 6 bases to trimming and J lost 0 bases; unmatched junction nucleotides: 9.

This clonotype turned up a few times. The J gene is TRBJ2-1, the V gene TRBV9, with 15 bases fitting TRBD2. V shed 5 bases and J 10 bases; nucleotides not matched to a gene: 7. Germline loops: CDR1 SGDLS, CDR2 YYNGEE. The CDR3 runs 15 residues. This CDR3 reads CASREGLAGGYEQFF. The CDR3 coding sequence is TGTGCCAGCAGAGAGGGACTAGCGGGAGGATACGAGCAGTTCTTC.

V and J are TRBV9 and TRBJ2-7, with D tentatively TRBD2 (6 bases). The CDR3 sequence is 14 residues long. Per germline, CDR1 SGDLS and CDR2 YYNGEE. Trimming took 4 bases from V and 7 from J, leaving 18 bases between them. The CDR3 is CASSRDGGSDEQYF. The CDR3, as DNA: TGTGCCAGCAGCAGAGACGGGGGTTCGGATGAGCAGTACTTC.

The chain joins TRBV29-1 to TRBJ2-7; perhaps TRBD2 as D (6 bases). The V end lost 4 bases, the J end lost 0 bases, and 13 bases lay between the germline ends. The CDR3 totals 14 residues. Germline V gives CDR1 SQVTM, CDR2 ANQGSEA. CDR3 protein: CSVVWDSGSYEQYF. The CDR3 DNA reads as TGCAGCGTTGTGTGGGACTCGGGCTCCTACGAGCAGTACTTC.

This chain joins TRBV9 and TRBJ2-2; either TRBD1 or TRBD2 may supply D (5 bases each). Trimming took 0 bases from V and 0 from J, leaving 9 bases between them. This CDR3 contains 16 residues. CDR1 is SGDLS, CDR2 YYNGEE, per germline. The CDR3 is CASSVATGPNTGELFF. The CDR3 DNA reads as TGTGCCAGCAGCGTAGCTACGGGGCCGAACACCGGGGAGCTGTTTTTT.

The CDR3 here is CASSYKGDGYGYTF. In nucleotides, the CDR3 is TGTGCCAGCAGTTACAAGGGAGACGGCTATGGCTACACCTTC. J is TRBJ1-2 and V is TRBV6-5; D remains unclear. Germline CDR1 and CDR2: MNHEY and SVGAGI. This CDR3 has 14 amino acids. The V gene lost 2 bases and the J gene lost 4 bases, with 11 bases spanning the gap.